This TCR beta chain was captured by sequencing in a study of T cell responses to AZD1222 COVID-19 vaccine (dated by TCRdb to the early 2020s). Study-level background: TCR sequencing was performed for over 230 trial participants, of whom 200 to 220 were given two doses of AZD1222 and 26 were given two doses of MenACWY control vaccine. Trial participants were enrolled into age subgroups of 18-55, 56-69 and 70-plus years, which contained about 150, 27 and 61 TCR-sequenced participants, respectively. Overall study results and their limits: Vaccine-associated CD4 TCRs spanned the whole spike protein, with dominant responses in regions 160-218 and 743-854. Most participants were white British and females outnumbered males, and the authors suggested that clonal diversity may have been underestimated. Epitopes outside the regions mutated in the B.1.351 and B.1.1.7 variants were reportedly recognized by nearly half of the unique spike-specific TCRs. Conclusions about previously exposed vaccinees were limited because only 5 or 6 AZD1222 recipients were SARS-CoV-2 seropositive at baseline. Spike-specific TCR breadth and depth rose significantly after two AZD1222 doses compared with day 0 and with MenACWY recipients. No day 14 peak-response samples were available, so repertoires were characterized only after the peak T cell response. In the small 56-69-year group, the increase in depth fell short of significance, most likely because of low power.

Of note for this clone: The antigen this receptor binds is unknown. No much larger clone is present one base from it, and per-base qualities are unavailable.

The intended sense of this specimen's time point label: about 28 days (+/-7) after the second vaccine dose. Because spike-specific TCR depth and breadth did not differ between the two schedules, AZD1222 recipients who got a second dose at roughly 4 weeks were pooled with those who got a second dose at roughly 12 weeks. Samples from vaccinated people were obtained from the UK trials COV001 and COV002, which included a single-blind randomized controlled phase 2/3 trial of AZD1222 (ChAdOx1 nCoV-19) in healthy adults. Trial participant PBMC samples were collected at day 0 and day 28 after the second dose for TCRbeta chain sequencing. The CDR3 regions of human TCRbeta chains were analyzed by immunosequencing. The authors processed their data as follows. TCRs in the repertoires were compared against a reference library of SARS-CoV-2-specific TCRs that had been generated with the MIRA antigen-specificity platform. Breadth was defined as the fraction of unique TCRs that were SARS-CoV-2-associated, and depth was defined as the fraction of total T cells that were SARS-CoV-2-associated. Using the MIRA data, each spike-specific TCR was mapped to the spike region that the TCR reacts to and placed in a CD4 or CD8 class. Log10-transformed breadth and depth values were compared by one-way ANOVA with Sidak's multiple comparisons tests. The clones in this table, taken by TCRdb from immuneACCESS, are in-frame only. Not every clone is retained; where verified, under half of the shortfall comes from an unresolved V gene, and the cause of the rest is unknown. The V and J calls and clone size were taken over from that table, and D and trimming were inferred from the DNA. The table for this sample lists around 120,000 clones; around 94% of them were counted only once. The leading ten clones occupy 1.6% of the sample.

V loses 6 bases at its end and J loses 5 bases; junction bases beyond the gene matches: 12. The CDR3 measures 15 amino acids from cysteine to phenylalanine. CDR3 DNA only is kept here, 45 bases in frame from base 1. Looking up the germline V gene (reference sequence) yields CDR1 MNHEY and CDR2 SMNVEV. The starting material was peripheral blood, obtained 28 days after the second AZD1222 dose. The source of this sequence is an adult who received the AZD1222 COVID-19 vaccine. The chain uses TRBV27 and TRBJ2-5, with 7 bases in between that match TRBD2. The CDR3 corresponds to CASRPGGVPRETQYF. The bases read TGTGCCAGCAGGCCGGGGGGAGTCCCAAGGGAGACCCAGTACTTC.